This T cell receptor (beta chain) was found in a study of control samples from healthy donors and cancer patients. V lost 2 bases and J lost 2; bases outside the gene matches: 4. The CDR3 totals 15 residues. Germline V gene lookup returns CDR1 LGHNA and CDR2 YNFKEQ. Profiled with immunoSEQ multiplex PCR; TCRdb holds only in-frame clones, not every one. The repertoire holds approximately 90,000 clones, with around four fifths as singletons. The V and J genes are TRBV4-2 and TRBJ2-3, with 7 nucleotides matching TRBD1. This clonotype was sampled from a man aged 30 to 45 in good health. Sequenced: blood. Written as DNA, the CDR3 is TGTGCCAGCAGCCAACAGACAGGGTTCACAGATACGCAGTATTTT. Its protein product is CASSQQTGFTDTQYF.